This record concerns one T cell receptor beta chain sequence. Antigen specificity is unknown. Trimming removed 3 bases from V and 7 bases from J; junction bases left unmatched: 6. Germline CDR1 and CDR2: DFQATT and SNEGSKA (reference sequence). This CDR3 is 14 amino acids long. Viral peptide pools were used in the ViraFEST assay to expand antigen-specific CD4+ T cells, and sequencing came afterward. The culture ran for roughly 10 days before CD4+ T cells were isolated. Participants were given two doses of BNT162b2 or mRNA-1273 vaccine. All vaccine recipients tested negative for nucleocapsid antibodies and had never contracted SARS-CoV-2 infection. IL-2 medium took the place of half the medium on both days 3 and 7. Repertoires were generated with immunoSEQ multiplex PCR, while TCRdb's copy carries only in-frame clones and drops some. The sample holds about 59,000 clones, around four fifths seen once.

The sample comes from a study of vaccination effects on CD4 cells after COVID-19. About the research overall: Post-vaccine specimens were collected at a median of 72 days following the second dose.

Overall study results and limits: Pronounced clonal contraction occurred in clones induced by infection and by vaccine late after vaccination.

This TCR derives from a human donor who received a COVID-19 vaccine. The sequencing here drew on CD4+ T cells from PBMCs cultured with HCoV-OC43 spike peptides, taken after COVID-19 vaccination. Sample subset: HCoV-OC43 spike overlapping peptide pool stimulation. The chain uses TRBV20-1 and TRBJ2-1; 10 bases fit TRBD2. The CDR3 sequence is CSASSSGGKNEQFF. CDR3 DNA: TGCAGTGCTAGTTCTAGCGGGGGAAAAAATGAGCAGTTCTTC.